Listed below are T cell receptor beta chains from one sample, sequenced in a study of blood T cell repertoires in COVID-19. Only in-frame clones appear in the TCRdb table, and some are missing; sequencing was by immunoSEQ multiplex PCR. Among over 250,000 clones, approximately 89% were seen once, and the ten largest hold under 15%. Sequenced material: peripheral blood. These receptors all stem from a woman aged 60-70 years with acute or convalescent COVID-19. The CDR3 runs from the conserved cysteine through the conserved F or W. The D gene is left open where the match is weak. Clone size is stated in some rows and not others, as once, few, many or a class when expanded.

j_call,clone_size,d_call,v_call,cdr3_aa,cdr3_nt
TRBJ2-2,.,.,TRBV13,CASSLRGASLGELFF,TGTGCCAGCAGCTTAAGGGGCGCGTCCCTAGGGGAGCTGTTTTTT
TRBJ1-6,.,.,TRBV19,CASTGRTPNSPLHF,TGTGCCAGTACAGGGAGGACGCCAAATTCACCCCTCCACTTT
TRBJ1-3,once,TRBD1,TRBV6-6,CASSPGQGAGNTIYF,TGTGCCAGCAGTCCGGGACAGGGGGCGGGAAACACCATATATTTT
TRBJ1-1,.,TRBD1,TRBV7-2,CASSLGGGGFTEAFF,TGTGCCAGCAGCTTAGGCGGAGGGGGCTTTACTGAAGCTTTCTTT
TRBJ2-1,.,TRBD2,TRBV7-2,CASSLVGGGGSFDEQFF,TGTGCCAGCAGCTTAGTTGGTGGGGGGGGGAGTTTCGATGAGCAGTTCTTC
TRBJ1-3,.,TRBD1,TRBV9,CASSASVTGDKRNTIYF,TGTGCCAGCAGCGCGAGCGTGACAGGGGATAAGAGAAACACCATATATTTT
TRBJ1-1,.,.,TRBV28,CASRSETPNTEAFF,TGTGCCAGCAGGTCTGAGACTCCGAACACTGAAGCTTTCTTT
TRBJ2-1,.,TRBD2,TRBV7-3,CASSPISVGEGNEQFF,TGTGCCAGCAGCCCAATAAGTGTCGGGGAGGGGAATGAGCAGTTCTTC
TRBJ1-5,.,.,TRBV21-1,CASRTGQGYQPQHF,TGTGCCAGCAGGACCGGACAGGGGTATCAGCCCCAGCATTTT
TRBJ1-2,.,.,TRBV7-2,CASSFNQISGYTF,TGTGCCAGCAGCTTTAACCAGATCTCTGGCTACACCTTC
TRBJ1-4,.,TRBD1,TRBV10-1,CASSAFLVGGQGRREKLFF,TGCGCCAGCAGTGCGTTCCTCGTAGGCGGACAGGGCAGAAGGGAAAAACTGTTTTTT
TRBJ1-3,.,.,TRBV5-6,CASSLAGRNTIYF,TGTGCCAGCAGCTTGGCGGGTAGAAACACCATATATTTT
TRBJ2-5,.,TRBD2,TRBV15,CATSRDKGLAGGPKETQYF,TGTGCCACCAGCAGAGATAAGGGACTAGCGGGAGGGCCAAAAGAGACCCAGTACTTC
TRBJ2-7,.,.,TRBV4-3,CASSQDERAHEQYF,TGCGCCAGCAGCCAAGATGAGAGGGCGCACGAGCAGTACTTC
TRBJ2-1,.,TRBD2,TRBV6-4,CASSVAGRVIDEQFF,TGTGCCAGCAGTGTCGCCGGGAGGGTCATAGATGAGCAGTTCTTC
TRBJ1-2,.,TRBD1,TRBV27,CASARDRANYGYTF,TGTGCCAGCGCCCGGGACAGGGCTAACTATGGCTACACCTTC
TRBJ2-7,.,TRBD2,TRBV9,CASSGGLAGVEQYF,TGTGCCAGCAGCGGGGGACTAGCGGGAGTCGAGCAGTACTTC
TRBJ1-2,.,.,TRBV5-1,CASSLTSEVNYGYTF,TGCGCCAGCAGCTTGACGAGTGAAGTCAACTATGGCTACACCTTC
TRBJ2-1,.,.,TRBV19,CASSIVLYNEQFF,TGTGCCAGTAGTATAGTTTTATATAATGAGCAGTTCTTC
TRBJ1-3,.,.,TRBV7-2,CASSPGASSGNTIYF,TGTGCCAGCAGCCCAGGGGCCAGCTCTGGAAACACCATATATTTT
TRBJ2-1,many,TRBD2,TRBV6-6,CASSQNSGIPSRNEQFF,TGTGCCAGCAGTCAGAATAGCGGGATACCCTCTAGGAATGAGCAGTTCTTC
TRBJ1-2,.,.,TRBV4-3,CASSQAQNYGYTF,TGCGCCAGCAGCCAAGCCCAGAACTATGGCTACACCTTC
TRBJ1-5,.,TRBD1,TRBV28,CASILSLSDRDNQPQHF,TGTGCCAGCATCTTGTCATTATCGGACAGGGATAATCAGCCCCAGCATTTT
TRBJ2-4,.,TRBD1,TRBV18,CASSPPGQGRNIQYF,TGTGCCAGCTCACCACCGGGACAGGGAAGAAACATTCAGTACTTC
TRBJ1-4,once,TRBD1,TRBV28,CASSSTGHEKLFF,TGTGCCAGCAGTTCGACAGGGCACGAAAAACTGTTTTTT
TRBJ2-2,.,TRBD2,TRBV28,CASSGSGSFGELFF,TGTGCCAGCAGTGGTAGCGGGAGCTTCGGGGAGCTGTTTTTT